The source of this T cell receptor (beta chain) is a study of PD-L1 blockade in urothelial cancer. The CDR3 loop spans 12 amino acids. In germline, CDR1 is WNHNN, CDR2 SYGVQD (reference sequence). V was cut by 2 bases and J by 10 bases, with 9 bases left in between. Here immunoSEQ multiplex PCR was the method, and the copy in TCRdb shows in-frame clones only, minus some. Among under 35,000 clones, about 87% were seen once, and the ten largest hold roughly 3.8%. This specimen was PBMCs, taken around atezolizumab (anti-PD-L1) treatment. The chain couples TRBV10-1 to TRBJ2-1; a weak D match, TRBD2 (5 bases). This sequence was found in a man between 45 and 60 years old with urothelial cancer. This chain's CDR3 is CASSELGVEQFF. The CDR3, as DNA: TGCGCCAGCAGTGAGCTCGGGGTGGAGCAGTTCTTC.